Below are 32 T cell receptor beta chains sequenced from a single sample in a study of blood T cell repertoires in COVID-19. This table comes from immunoSEQ multiplex PCR, and its TCRdb copy is limited to in-frame clones, with some not included. Of fewer than 200,000 clones detected, approximately 87% appear once; the ten largest clones hold under 15%. Sequencing input: peripheral blood. The receptors come from a woman between 70 and 85 years old with COVID-19, enrolled during active disease.

The chain joins TRBV29-1 to TRBJ1-5; D remains ambiguous. CDR3 length: 12 residues. Trimming took 5 bases from V and 7 from J, leaving 12 bases between them. From germline, CDR1 is SQVTM and CDR2 ANQGSEA. CDR3 sequence: CSVREGGQPQHF. The CDR3, as DNA: TGCAGCGTTAGGGAGGGTGGACAGCCCCAGCATTTT.

The chain couples TRBV7-3 to TRBJ1-6; no firm D call. V was shortened by 1 base and J by 8 bases, with 6 bases between the two germline ends. From germline, CDR1 is SGHTA and CDR2 FQGTGA. CDR3 size: 13 residues. This CDR3 reads CASSLMADSPLHF. In DNA, the CDR3 is TGTGCCAGCAGCTTAATGGCCGATTCACCCCTCCACTTT.

The chain uses TRBV19 and TRBJ2-3, with D unclear. The CDR3 runs 13 residues. CDR1 LNHDA and CDR2 SQIVND come from the germline V gene (reference sequence). The V gene lost 0 bases and the J gene lost 7 bases, with 8 bases spanning the gap. The CDR3 DNA reads as TGTGCCAGTAGTATAGATTCCTCTAATACGCAGTATTTT. Translating it yields CASSIDSSNTQYF.

The chain joins TRBV28 to TRBJ1-5; D possibly corresponds to TRBD1 (6 bases). CDR1 is MDHEN and CDR2 is SYDVKM in the germline V gene. Trimming pared 6 bases from V and 5 bases from J, leaving 11 bases between. The CDR3 has 13 amino acids. This CDR3 reads CASRNDRYQPQHF. CDR3 nucleotides: TGTGCCAGCAGAAATGACAGGTATCAGCCCCAGCATTTT.

The chain is built from TRBV6-5 and TRBJ1-1; tentative D call: TRBD1 (5 bases). The CDR3 consists of 14 residues. Deletions cut 0 bases from V and 5 bases from J, with 10 bases between. Germline assignment: CDR1 MNHEY and CDR2 SVGAGI. The CDR3 DNA is TGTGCCAGCAGTTACTCGTCAGGGATGACTGAAGCTTTCTTT. This sequence encodes CASSYSSGMTEAFF.

This chain connects TRBV6-5 to TRBJ1-1; D possibly corresponds to TRBD1 (6 bases). The V gene lost 6 bases and the J gene lost 4 bases, with 9 bases spanning the gap. Per the germline V gene, CDR1 is MNHEY and CDR2 is SVGAGI. The CDR3 spans 12 residues. The CDR3 spells CASSRGGTEAFF. CDR3 DNA: TGTGCCAGCAGCAGGGGTGGCACTGAAGCTTTCTTT.

The rearrangement links TRBV7-8 to TRBJ1-2, with D perhaps matching TRBD1 (5 bases). V was pared by 1 base and J by 8 bases, with 17 bases between. The CDR3 is 15 amino acids. The germline CDR1 and CDR2 sequences are SGHVS and FQNEAQ. CDR3 residues: CASSLVPGFRGGYTF. The CDR3, as DNA: TGTGCCAGCAGCTTAGTCCCAGGGTTTCGGGGGGGCTACACCTTC. Based on the CDR3 plus reference TRBV7-8 and TRBJ1-2, the full variable domain is GAGVSQSPRYKVAKRGQDVALRCDPISGHVSLFWYQQALGQGPEFLTYFQNEAQLDKSGLPSDRFFAERPEGSVSTLKIQRTQQEDSAVYLCASSLVPGFRGGYTFGSGTRLTVV.

This rearrangement joins TRBV11-2 to TRBJ2-2; no firm D call. This CDR3 is 15 amino acids long. In germline, CDR1 is SGHAT, CDR2 FQNNGV. V lost 2 bases to trimming and J lost 1 base, with 8 bases between them. The CDR3 spells CASSLNRENTGELFF. The CDR3 region has the DNA TGTGCCAGCAGCTTAAACAGAGAGAACACCGGGGAGCTGTTTTTT.

The sample holds one count of this clone. The CDR3 DNA reads as TGTGCCAGCAGCCAAGAAAGCCCGCGGGATGGCTACACCTTC. This codes for CASSQESPRDGYTF. The gene calls are TRBV3-1 (or the pseudogene TRBV3-2) and TRBJ1-2, with D unclear. CDR3 length equals 14 residues. V dropped 0 bases and J dropped 6 bases, with 11 bases sitting between them. Germline assignment: CDR1 LGHDT and CDR2 YNNKEL (reference sequence).

The rearrangement uses TRBV6-2 or TRBV6-3 and TRBJ1-5, with D perhaps matching TRBD1 (5 bases). The CDR3 extends over 15 amino acids. CDR1 MNHEY and CDR2 SVGEGT come from the germline V gene. Trimming removed 2 bases from V and 4 bases from J, with 12 bases in between. In DNA form, the CDR3 reads TGTGCCAGCAGTTACAGACAGCAAGTAAATCAGCCCCAGCATTTT. Its translation is CASSYRQQVNQPQHF.

The J gene is TRBJ2-1, the V gene TRBV28, with D possibly matching TRBD2 (6 bases). The CDR3 contains 14 residues. Germline V CDR1 and CDR2: MDHEN, SYDVKM. CDR3 in DNA: TGTACCATTAGGCCCGCGGGGAGCTACAATGAGCAGTTCTTC. Its translation is CTIRPAGSYNEQFF.

The chain employs TRBV5-1 and TRBJ2-7; TRBD2 agrees at 11 bases. CDR1 is SGHRS and CDR2 is YFSETQ in the germline V gene. The CDR3 is 17 amino acids. J gave up 2 bases and V 4 bases, and 11 bases lay outside the gene matches. Here the CDR3 reads CASSPAPTSGGTYEQYF. CDR3 nucleotides: TGCGCCAGCAGCCCGGCCCCTACTAGCGGGGGTACCTACGAGCAGTACTTC.

This sequence joins TRBV7-2 and TRBJ2-7, with a possible D match to TRBD1 (5 bases). There are 12 residues in the CDR3. The V gene's germline CDR1 is SGHTA and CDR2 FQGNSA. Trimming removed 4 bases from V and 3 bases from J, with 7 bases in between. CDR3 loop: CASSSQGYEQYF. CDR3 nucleotide sequence: TGTGCCAGCAGCTCCCAGGGCTACGAGCAGTACTTC.

The chain joins TRBV5-1 to TRBJ2-3, with TRBD1 identical over 8 bases. CDR1 and CDR2 from the germline V gene are SGHRS and YFSETQ. Trimming took 2 bases from V and 6 from J; bases not matched to a gene: 17. The CDR3 is 18 residues long. CDR3 region: CASSFSPSGTGLTDTQYF. For the CDR3, the DNA is TGCGCCAGCAGCTTTTCCCCTTCGGGGACAGGCCTCACGGATACGCAGTATTTT.

The chain combines TRBV4-1 with TRBJ2-7; D is perhaps TRBD1 (6 bases). The CDR3 is made up of 13 amino acids. Trimming shortened V by 4 bases and J by 7 bases, and 14 bases separated the two germline ends. Germline V gene data show CDR1 as MGHRA and CDR2 as YSYEKL. The CDR3 region is CASSLTGRREQYF. The CDR3 DNA sequence: TGCGCCAGCAGCCTAACAGGGCGGCGAGAGCAGTACTTC.

Worth noting for this clone: The sample carries other DNA sequences with the same CDR3. The V call is TRBV4-1, the J call TRBJ1-4; 10 positions match TRBD1. CDR3 length equals 15 residues. The V and J ends lost 2 bases and 5 bases, in that order; junction bases with no gene match: 2. From germline, CDR1 is MGHRA and CDR2 YSYEKL. CDR3 loop: CASSQPGQGNEKLFF. For the CDR3, the DNA is TGCGCCAGCAGCCAACCGGGACAGGGGAATGAAAAACTGTTTTTT.

The chain couples TRBV5-1 to TRBJ2-5; 9 positions match TRBD1. The CDR3 runs 15 residues. Trimming took 4 bases from V and 2 from J; bases not matched to a gene: 6. Germline-derived CDR1 and CDR2 are SGHRS and YFSETQ. In DNA form, the CDR3 reads TGCGCCAGCAGCCTGATCGACAGGGGGCAAGAGACCCAGTACTTC. It encodes CASSLIDRGQETQYF.

The chain couples TRBV27 to TRBJ2-2, with D perhaps TRBD1 (5 bases). CDR1 MNHEY and CDR2 SMNVEV come from the germline V gene (reference sequence). Trimming shortened V by 0 bases and J by 2 bases, and 19 bases separated the two germline ends. The CDR3 is made up of 19 amino acids. The CDR3 sequence: CASSLSEEQAPFNTGELFF. CDR3 bases: TGTGCCAGCAGTTTATCCGAGGAACAGGCCCCCTTCAACACCGGGGAGCTGTTTTTT.

The rearrangement uses TRBV11-3 and TRBJ1-4; D may be TRBD1 (5 bases). From germline, CDR1 is SGHNT and CDR2 YENEEA. This CDR3 has 14 residues. The germline V and J ends were trimmed by 3 bases and 2 bases, with 7 bases remaining between them. The CDR3 loop is CASSFRVTNEKLFF. The CDR3 region has the DNA TGTGCCAGCAGCTTCAGGGTGACTAATGAAAAACTGTTTTTT. The whole variable domain, filled in from reference TRBV11-3 and TRBJ1-4, reads EAGVVQSPRYKIIEKKQPVAFWCNPISGHNTLYWYLQNLGQGPELLIRYENEEAVDDSQLPKDRFSAERLKGVDSTLKIQPAELGDSAVYLCASSFRVTNEKLFFGSGTQLSVL.

The V gene is TRBV19, the J gene TRBJ2-7; 11 bases are a match to TRBD2. V lost 7 bases, J lost 7 bases, and 9 bases stayed unmatched. Germline loops: CDR1 LNHDA, CDR2 SQIVND (reference sequence). The CDR3 spans 14 residues. The chain's CDR3 is CASNSGRDRGEQYF. CDR3 nucleotide sequence: TGTGCCAGTAATAGCGGGAGGGACCGTGGAGAGCAGTACTTC.

The chain joins TRBV9 to TRBJ2-7, with D maybe TRBD2 (6 bases). Germline loops: CDR1 SGDLS, CDR2 YYNGEE. Trimming stripped 0 bases from V and 2 bases from J, with 12 bases between. The CDR3 extends over 15 amino acids. This CDR3 reads CASSVGAGSTYEQYF. The CDR3 region has the DNA TGTGCCAGCAGCGTAGGGGCCGGGAGTACCTACGAGCAGTACTTC.

About this clone itself: The same CDR3 also results from other DNA sequences found in this sample. The rearrangement links TRBV11-2 to TRBJ2-3; 8 positions match TRBD2. The V segment lost 1 base and the J segment 5 bases; nucleotides outside the gene matches: 2. The CDR3 runs to 14 residues. CDR1 is SGHAT and CDR2 is FQNNGV in the germline V gene. CDR3 nucleotide sequence: TGTGCCAGCAGCTTAGGTCTAGCGGGAGATACGCAGTATTTT. Translation gives CASSLGLAGDTQYF. Complete variable domain (other parts from reference TRBV11-2 and TRBJ2-3): EAGVAQSPRYKIIEKRQSVAFWCNPISGHATLYWYQQILGQGPKLLIQFQNNGVVDDSQLPKDRFSAERLKGVDSTLKIQPAKLEDSAVYLCASSLGLAGDTQYFGPGTRLTVL.

V gene TRBV3-1 (or the pseudogene TRBV3-2) combines with J gene TRBJ1-2; D is ambiguous. This CDR3 is built from 13 residues. Trimming removed 2 bases at V and 2 bases at J, with 6 bases between. CDR1 and CDR2 from the germline V gene are LGHDT and YNNKEL (reference sequence). This CDR3 reads CASSQQRNYGYTF. The CDR3 DNA follows: TGTGCCAGCAGCCAACAGCGGAACTATGGCTACACCTTC.

The chain links TRBV30 to TRBJ1-4; possibly TRBD1 for D (6 bases). Germline CDR1 is GTSNPN and CDR2 is SVGIG (reference sequence). V was pared by 7 bases and J by 2 bases, with 17 bases between. The CDR3 length is 15 residues. The CDR3 sequence: CAYQPGGGTNEKLFF. CDR3 DNA sequence: TGTGCCTACCAGCCGGGGGGCGGGACTAATGAAAAACTGTTTTTT.

The chain has TRBV10-2 and TRBJ1-5; 7 bases match TRBD1. Germline V gene sequence: CDR1 WSHSY, CDR2 SAAADI. The CDR3 contains 15 residues. V was pared by 5 bases and J by 4 bases, with 8 bases of the junction left unmatched. In DNA form, the CDR3 reads TGCGCCAGCAGTTCACAGGGGCCGGGGAATCAGCCCCAGCATTTT. This encodes CASSSQGPGNQPQHF.

This chain uses TRBV28 with TRBJ1-2; D possibly corresponds to TRBD1 (6 bases). The V end lost 5 bases, the J end lost 4 bases, and 14 bases lay between the germline ends. Looked up from germline, CDR1 is MDHEN and CDR2 is SYDVKM. This CDR3 has 14 amino acids. CDR3 DNA sequence: TGTGCCAGCAGTATCAGGGGACCTCTCTATGGCTACACCTTC. Its protein product is CASSIRGPLYGYTF.

As to this clone: This sample also contains other DNA sequences that code for the same CDR3. This sequence joins TRBV30 and TRBJ1-6; D possibly corresponds to TRBD1 (5 bases). Germline CDR1 is GTSNPN and CDR2 is SVGIG (reference sequence). V lost 0 bases, J lost 5 bases, and 17 bases lay in between. This CDR3 has 17 residues. The CDR3 DNA sequence: TGTGCCTGGAGTGTGTGGGCCAGGGCGCTCCATAATTCACCCCTCCACTTT. Translating gives CAWSVWARALHNSPLHF.

This sequence joins TRBV3-1 (or the pseudogene TRBV3-2) and TRBJ2-3, with TRBD1 matching 8 bases. Losses at the gene ends were 4 bases for V and 2 bases for J; bases not matched to a gene: 5. The CDR3 spans 15 residues. Per germline, CDR1 LGHDT and CDR2 YNNKEL (reference sequence). The DNA for the CDR3 is TGTGCCAGCAGCCGGGACAGGTCGGACACAGATACGCAGTATTTT. As protein: CASSRDRSDTDTQYF.

The chain is built from TRBV9 and TRBJ1-5; D gene ambiguous. The length of the CDR3 is 13 residues. Germline V CDR1 and CDR2: SGDLS, YYNGEE. Trimming left V 0 bases short and J 4 bases short, with 5 bases between. The CDR3 here is CASSVAGNQPQHF. The CDR3 coding sequence is TGTGCCAGCAGCGTAGCGGGGAATCAGCCCCAGCATTTT.

The J gene is TRBJ2-3, the V gene TRBV4-1; 10 nucleotides match TRBD2. The V gene's germline CDR1 is MGHRA and CDR2 YSYEKL. The CDR3 extends over 15 amino acids. Trimming cost V 3 bases and J 7 bases; bases outside gene matches: 7. The CDR3 DNA reads TGCGCCAGCAGCCAGAGCGGGAGGGCCCTTAATACGCAGTATTTT. Translation: CASSQSGRALNTQYF.

The chain has TRBV28 and TRBJ1-5; D is uncertain. This CDR3 contains 15 residues. V shed 1 base and J shed 0 bases, with 7 bases lying between them. Per germline, CDR1 MDHEN and CDR2 SYDVKM. The CDR3 sequence is CASSLYGSSNQPQHF. CDR3 coding DNA: TGTGCCAGCAGTTTATATGGCAGTAGCAATCAGCCCCAGCATTTT.

V usage is TRBV4-1 and J usage is TRBJ1-1; TRBD1 agrees at 8 bases. V lost 2 bases, J lost 4 bases, and 6 bases stayed unmatched. This CDR3 is 15 amino acids long. The germline V gene encodes CDR1 MGHRA and CDR2 YSYEKL. CDR3 in amino acids: CASSQRTGMGTEAFF. The CDR3 DNA sequence: TGCGCCAGCAGCCAAAGGACAGGGATGGGCACTGAAGCTTTCTTT.